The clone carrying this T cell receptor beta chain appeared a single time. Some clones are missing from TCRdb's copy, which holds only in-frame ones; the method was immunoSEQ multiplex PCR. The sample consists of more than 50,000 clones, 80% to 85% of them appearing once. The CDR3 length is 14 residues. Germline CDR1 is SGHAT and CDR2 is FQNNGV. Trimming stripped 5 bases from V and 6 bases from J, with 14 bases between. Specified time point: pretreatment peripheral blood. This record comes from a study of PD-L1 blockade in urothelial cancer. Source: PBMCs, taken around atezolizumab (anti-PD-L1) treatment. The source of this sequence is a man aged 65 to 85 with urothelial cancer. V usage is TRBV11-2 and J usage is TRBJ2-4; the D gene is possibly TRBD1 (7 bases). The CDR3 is CASSPAGQLNIQYF. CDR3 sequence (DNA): TGTGCCAGCAGCCCGGCGGGACAGCTAAACATTCAGTACTTC.